This TCR beta chain was recovered during a study of early T cells in non-severe SARS-CoV-2 infection. cDNA molecules, individually, were tagged with unique molecular identifiers. TCRdb fed the 5' RACE reads into MiXCR, producing one record per CDR3 protein. The sample yields about 110,000 distinct CDR3 sequences, about 12% seen once. The sample holds many counts of this clonotype. Germline V gene lookup returns CDR1 ENHRY and CDR2 SYGVKD. The CDR3 is 15 amino acids. Trimming left V 11 bases short and J 0 bases short, with 18 bases between. This sequence originates from an adult who was a healthcare worker with PCR-confirmed SARS-CoV-2 infection or an uninfected control (not recorded which). Sequencing was carried out using whole blood. The rearrangement links TRBV10-3 to TRBJ2-3; tentatively, D is TRBD2 (6 bases). CDR3 sequence (DNA): TGTGCCCTTGGAGGGCCAGATCCTAGCACAGATACGCAGTATTTT. Translated, it gives CALGGPDPSTDTQYF.